Below are 30 T cell receptor beta chains sequenced from a single sample in a study of radiation and T cells in renal cell carcinoma. The table came from immunoSEQ multiplex PCR; TCRdb's copy has only in-frame clones and leaves some out. Of about 150,000 clones listed, approximately 86% are singletons. As for time point: blood 4 weeks post-SBRT, at nephrectomy. The treatment here: 15 Gy SBRT to primary tumor, nephrectomy 4 weeks later. The sequences come from blood, collected from a patient whose treatment included radiotherapy and nephrectomy. The receptors here all came from a woman aged 50 to 60 with renal cell carcinoma.

The chain is built from TRBV6-1 and TRBJ1-5, with a tentative D call TRBD1 (5 bases). Trimming removed 8 bases at V and 3 bases at J, with 17 bases between. The CDR3 runs 15 residues. The germline CDR1 and CDR2 sequences are MNHNS and SASEGT. CDR3 sequence: CASSSHGGINQPQHF. CDR3 bases: TGTGCCAGCTCTTCCCATGGGGGAATCAATCAGCCCCAGCATTTT.

The V and J genes are TRBV10-2 and TRBJ2-7, with 7 bases that match TRBD1. The CDR3 sequence is 14 residues long. Unmatched junction bases numbered 6, after V lost 4 bases and J lost 3 bases. Germline CDR1 reads WSHSY; CDR2 reads SAAADI. This CDR3 reads CASSVDRVLYEQYF. CDR3 sequence (DNA): TGCGCCAGCAGTGTAGACAGGGTCCTCTACGAGCAGTACTTC.

This rearrangement joins TRBV19 to TRBJ2-5; D may be TRBD1 (6 bases). The V and J ends lost 0 bases and 3 bases respectively, with 11 bases between them. CDR1 is LNHDA and CDR2 is SQIVND in the germline V gene (reference sequence). This CDR3 region has 15 residues. The CDR3 coding sequence is TGTGCCAGTAGTATAGATCTCGCAGGGGAAGAGACCCAGTACTTC. As protein: CASSIDLAGEETQYF.

The chain combines TRBV5-8 with TRBJ2-1, with a possible D match to TRBD1 (5 bases). The length of the CDR3 is 15 residues. From germline, CDR1 is SGHTS and CDR2 YDEGEE. Trimming pared 0 bases from V and 6 bases from J, leaving 13 bases between. The CDR3 is CASSLAWGLGNEQFF. CDR3 sequence (DNA): TGTGCCAGCAGCTTGGCCTGGGGCCTCGGCAATGAGCAGTTCTTC.

The rearrangement links TRBV5-1 to TRBJ2-7, with a weak D call TRBD2 (5 bases). Between the trimmed V and J ends, which lost 4 bases and 2 bases, there was a span of 13 bases. CDR3 length: 14 residues. The V gene's germline CDR1 is SGHRS and CDR2 YFSETQ. The CDR3, as DNA: TGCGCCAGCAGCGAGGGCCTAACCGCCTACGAGCAGTACTTC. Translating gives CASSEGLTAYEQYF. The whole variable domain, remainder taken from reference TRBV5-1 and TRBJ2-7, is KAGVTQTPRYLIKTRGQQVTLSCSPISGHRSVSWYQQTPGQGLQFLFEYFSETQRNKGNFPGRFSGRQFSNSRSEMNVSTLELGDSALYLCASSEGLTAYEQYFGPGTRLTVT.

The chain has TRBV6-6 and TRBJ2-1; 12 positions match TRBD2. Germline values: CDR1 MNHNY, CDR2 SVGAGI (reference sequence). The trim removed 5 bases at V and 12 bases at J, leaving 5 bases unmatched. The length of the CDR3 is 13 residues. CDR3 sequence: CASSTSSGRGQFF. CDR3 in DNA: TGTGCCAGCAGTACGTCTAGCGGGAGGGGGCAGTTCTTC.

The chain employs TRBV5-1 and TRBJ2-5, with no clear D. Trimming left V 1 base short and J 1 base short, with 8 bases between. Germline lookup yields CDR1 SGHRS and CDR2 YFSETQ. The CDR3 has 14 residues. The DNA for the CDR3 is TGCGCCAGCAGCTTGCTATCTTTCCAAGAGACCCAGTACTTC. Protein product: CASSLLSFQETQYF.

The chain recombines TRBV4-3 with TRBJ2-5; D perhaps matches TRBD2 (5 bases). V was trimmed by 2 bases and J by 6 bases, leaving 16 bases between them. Per germline, CDR1 LGHNA and CDR2 YSLEER. CDR3 length: 15 residues. The CDR3 loop reads CASSQSISPGKTQYF. The DNA for the CDR3 is TGCGCCAGCAGCCAATCTATATCCCCCGGGAAGACCCAGTACTTC.

This clone occurred once. The chain recombines TRBV5-1 with TRBJ2-1, with D possibly matching TRBD2 (6 bases). Looked up from germline, CDR1 is SGHRS and CDR2 is YFSETQ. CDR3 size: 18 residues. The V end was cut by 0 bases, the J end by 7 bases, with 23 bases between. CDR3 residues: CASSLAKLMIAEINEQFF. The DNA for the CDR3 is TGCGCCAGCAGCTTGGCCAAGTTAATGATAGCGGAAATTAATGAGCAGTTCTTC.

V and J are TRBV4-1 and TRBJ2-7, with D uncertain. Per the germline V gene, CDR1 is MGHRA and CDR2 is YSYEKL. There are 17 residues in the CDR3. The germline V and J ends were trimmed by 0 bases and 0 bases, with 15 bases remaining between them. CDR3 amino acids: CASSQDFLTRSSYEQYF. The CDR3 DNA reads TGCGCCAGCAGCCAAGATTTTCTGACAAGGAGCTCCTACGAGCAGTACTTC.

The V gene is TRBV4-3, the J gene TRBJ2-1; D is uncertain. Germline-derived CDR1 and CDR2 are LGHNA and YSLEER. V dropped 0 bases and J dropped 0 bases, with 12 bases sitting between them. The CDR3 spans 17 residues. The CDR3 DNA sequence: TGCGCCAGCAGCCAAGATTTAGGCTCACTCTCCTACAATGAGCAGTTCTTC. Translation: CASSQDLGSLSYNEQFF.

The chain has TRBV29-1 and TRBJ1-2; D is perhaps TRBD1 (5 bases). The CDR3 spans 10 residues. Germline CDR1 reads SQVTM; CDR2 reads ANQGSEA. Trimming took 4 bases from V and 7 from J, leaving 7 bases between them. CDR3 sequence: CSVGGGGYTF. CDR3 coding DNA: TGCAGCGTTGGGGGGGGTGGCTACACCTTC. Drawing the rest from reference TRBV29-1 and TRBJ1-2, the complete variable domain is SAVISQKPSRDICQRGTSLTIQCQVDSQVTMMFWYRQQPGQSLTLIATANQGSEATYESGFVIDKFPISRPNLTFSTLTVSNMSPEDSSIYLCSVGGGGYTFGSGTRLTVV.

J is TRBJ2-5 and V is TRBV2; 11 bases align to TRBD1. Germline V gene lookup returns CDR1 SNHLY and CDR2 FYNNEI. V shed 8 bases and J 3 bases; nucleotides not matched to a gene: 8. This CDR3 contains 15 residues. The CDR3 sequence: CASGEDRGLEETQYF. The CDR3 DNA follows: TGTGCCAGCGGGGAGGACAGGGGGCTTGAAGAGACCCAGTACTTC.

The J gene is TRBJ2-5, the V gene TRBV9, with D unresolved. From germline, CDR1 is SGDLS and CDR2 YYNGEE. This CDR3 region has 14 residues. With 4 bases removed from V and 5 bases from J, the gap between germline ends came to 15 bases. The CDR3 nucleotides read TGTGCCAGCAGCCATAACCGGGCTCGGGAGACCCAGTACTTC. This sequence encodes CASSHNRARETQYF. The full variable domain, its missing parts supplied by reference TRBV9 and TRBJ2-5, is DSGVTQTPKHLITATGQRVTLRCSPRSGDLSVYWYQQSLDQGLQFLIQYYNGEERAKGNILERFSAQQFPDLHSELNLSSLELGDSALYFCASSHNRARETQYFGPGTRLLVL.

The chain uses TRBV5-1 and TRBJ2-5, with D perhaps assigned TRBD1 or TRBD2 (5 bases each). Germline V gene data show CDR1 as SGHRS and CDR2 as YFSETQ. The CDR3 runs 14 residues. V was cut by 2 bases and J by 2 bases, with 10 bases left in between. In DNA, the CDR3 is TGCGCCAGCAGCTTTGGGACCGTTCAAGAGACCCAGTACTTC. The encoded protein is CASSFGTVQETQYF. The complete variable domain, with remaining parts taken from reference TRBV5-1 and TRBJ2-5, reads KAGVTQTPRYLIKTRGQQVTLSCSPISGHRSVSWYQQTPGQGLQFLFEYFSETQRNKGNFPGRFSGRQFSNSRSEMNVSTLELGDSALYLCASSFGTVQETQYFGPGTRLLVL.

The rearrangement uses TRBV14 and TRBJ1-2; D call uncertain. The CDR3 spans 13 residues. Trimming took off 0 bases at V and 2 bases at J, with 4 bases between the two ends. CDR1 SGHDN and CDR2 FVKESK come from the germline V gene. This CDR3 reads CASSQDRNYGYTF. Here the CDR3 DNA reads TGTGCCAGCAGCCAAGACAGGAACTATGGCTACACCTTC. The full variable domain, completed using reference TRBV14 and TRBJ1-2, is EAGVTQFPSHSVIEKGQTVTLRCDPISGHDNLYWYRRVMGKEIKFLLHFVKESKQDESGMPNNRFLAERTGGTYSTLKVQPAELEDSGVYFCASSQDRNYGYTFGSGTRLTVV.

The rearrangement joins TRBV6-1 to TRBJ1-1, with D perhaps matching TRBD1 (6 bases). This CDR3 is 13 amino acids long. Germline CDR1 reads MNHNS; CDR2 reads SASEGT. The V end was cut by 5 bases, the J end by 2 bases, with 9 bases between. The CDR3 DNA is TGTGCCAGCAGTTCGGACAGAAACACTGAAGCTTTCTTT. Encoded protein: CASSSDRNTEAFF.

V is TRBV9 and J is TRBJ1-2; D remains unclear. The CDR3 contains 14 residues. Germline CDR1 SGDLS, CDR2 YYNGEE. V was cut by 4 bases and J by 8 bases, with 18 bases left in between. The CDR3 sequence: CASSPPPSGEGYTF. CDR3 in DNA: TGTGCCAGCAGCCCCCCCCCGTCTGGAGAGGGCTACACCTTC.

In DNA form, the CDR3 reads TGCGCCAGCAGCGAGGGGAGGGGACTAGCGGACCGATCTCAAGAGACCCAGTACTTC. It is translated as CASSEGRGLADRSQETQYF. J is TRBJ2-5 and V is TRBV5-1; 11 positions agree with TRBD2. The CDR3 has 19 residues. Trimming cost V 4 bases and J 2 bases; bases outside gene matches: 16. CDR1 is SGHRS, CDR2 YFSETQ, per germline.

This clone was detected a few times. CDR3 in amino acids: CASSLLNSNTEAFF. CDR3 coding DNA: TGTGCCAGCAGCTTATTAAATTCGAACACTGAAGCTTTCTTT. The chain uses TRBV7-2 and TRBJ1-1; no reliable D call. The V end was cut by 2 bases, the J end by 1 base, with 8 bases between. This CDR3 is built from 14 residues. Per the germline V gene, CDR1 is SGHTA and CDR2 is FQGNSA.

This clone was seen a single time. The rearrangement joins TRBV11-2 to TRBJ2-5; D possibly corresponds to TRBD2 (5 bases). The V gene lost 7 bases and the J gene lost 5 bases, with 11 bases spanning the gap. The V gene's germline CDR1 is SGHAT and CDR2 FQNNGV. There are 12 residues in the CDR3. The CDR3 DNA follows: TGTGCCAGCACCCGACGAGGGGAGACCCAGTACTTC. Translation: CASTRRGETQYF. The whole variable domain, remainder taken from reference TRBV11-2 and TRBJ2-5, is EAGVAQSPRYKIIEKRQSVAFWCNPISGHATLYWYQQILGQGPKLLIQFQNNGVVDDSQLPKDRFSAERLKGVDSTLKIQPAKLEDSAVYLCASTRRGETQYFGPGTRLLVL.

The chain is built from TRBV15 and TRBJ1-5; tentative D call: TRBD1 (6 bases). Trimming shortened V by 1 base and J by 9 bases, and 13 bases separated the two germline ends. This CDR3 contains 14 residues. The germline CDR1 and CDR2 sequences are LNHNV and YYDKDF (reference sequence). CDR3 sequence reads: CATSRVGGGLPQHF. CDR3 sequence (DNA): TGTGCCACCAGCAGAGTAGGGGGGGGTCTGCCCCAGCATTTT. Together with reference TRBV15 and TRBJ1-5, the CDR3 gives the full variable domain: DAMVIQNPRYQVTQFGKPVTLSCSQTLNHNVMYWYQQKSSQAPKLLFHYYDKDFNNEADTPDNFQSRRPNTSFCFLDIRSPGLGDTAMYLCATSRVGGGLPQHFGDGTRLSIL.

A single count supports this clone. The rearrangement joins TRBV28 to TRBJ2-6; perhaps TRBD2 as D (5 bases). CDR3 size: 17 residues. Germline values: CDR1 MDHEN, CDR2 SYDVKM. The V and J ends lost 6 bases and 4 bases respectively, with 19 bases between them. CDR3 DNA sequence: TGTGCCAGCAGCCTACCCGGGGTGTCCTCGGGGGCCAACGTCCTGACTTTC. Amino acid sequence: CASSLPGVSSGANVLTF.

V gene TRBV2 combines with J gene TRBJ2-2; D unclear. There are 13 residues in the CDR3. The germline V and J ends were trimmed by 6 bases and 4 bases, with 9 bases remaining between them. From germline, CDR1 is SNHLY and CDR2 FYNNEI. The CDR3 DNA reads as TGTGCCAGCAGCCGGAGTTCCACCGGGGAGCTGTTTTTT. Its translation: CASSRSSTGELFF.

The J gene is TRBJ2-2, the V gene TRBV28; a possible D gene is TRBD2 (6 bases). V shed 2 bases and J shed 4 bases, with 20 bases lying between them. The CDR3 has 18 residues. CDR1 is MDHEN and CDR2 is SYDVKM in the germline V gene. The DNA for the CDR3 is TGTGCCAGCAGTTTACCCATGTTGGAGGGCTGGCGCACCGGGGAGCTGTTTTTT. Protein: CASSLPMLEGWRTGELFF.

The V and J genes are TRBV6-1 and TRBJ1-5; no firm D call. This CDR3 is 12 amino acids long. The V gene's germline CDR1 is MNHNS and CDR2 SASEGT. V was cut by 6 bases and J by 2 bases, with 5 bases left in between. The CDR3 DNA follows: TGTGCCAGCAGGGGAGGCAATCAGCCCCAGCATTTT. Residues: CASRGGNQPQHF.

V gene TRBV28 combines with J gene TRBJ1-1; 7 nucleotides align to TRBD1. This CDR3 contains 17 residues. Per germline, CDR1 MDHEN and CDR2 SYDVKM. V trimming: 5 bases; J trimming: 1 base; junction bases outside the gene matches: 13. DNA of the CDR3: TGTGCCAGCAGTCTCAGGGGGGGAATTTTTGGGAACACTGAAGCTTTCTTT. Protein: CASSLRGGIFGNTEAFF.

The chain uses TRBV7-9 and TRBJ1-5; D may be TRBD1 (5 bases). Trimming pared 5 bases from V and 10 bases from J, leaving 21 bases between. Germline V lookup: CDR1 SEHNR, CDR2 FQNEAQ (reference sequence). There are 15 residues in the CDR3. The CDR3 sequence: CASSHSGTGPPPQHF. CDR3 in DNA: TGTGCCAGCAGCCACTCCGGAACAGGTCCCCCACCCCAGCATTTT.

The CDR3, as DNA: TGTGCCAGCAGCTTGGGACAGCACGGGGAGCAGTACTTC. It encodes CASSLGQHGEQYF. The rearrangement links TRBV7-9 to TRBJ2-7; 7 nucleotides align to TRBD1. CDR1 is SEHNR, CDR2 FQNEAQ, per germline (reference sequence). V was clipped by 3 bases and J by 7 bases; unmatched bases: 6. The CDR3 is made up of 13 amino acids.

This chain uses TRBV7-2 with TRBJ1-1, with D hard to call. Trimming cost V 1 base and J 6 bases, with 6 bases left between them. This CDR3 has 12 residues. Looked up from germline, CDR1 is SGHTA and CDR2 is FQGNSA. Here the CDR3 reads CASSLDTAEAFF. The CDR3 nucleotides are TGTGCCAGCAGCTTAGATACGGCTGAAGCTTTCTTT.